The TCR beta chain described here comes from a study of Ad26.COV2.S vaccination and SARS-CoV-2 variants. Study summary: Dosing was one shot or two shots 56 days apart.

Germline CDR1 and CDR2: SEHNR and FQNEAQ (reference sequence). CDR3 length equals 14 residues. V shed 5 bases, J shed 3 bases, and the junction held 1 base outside the gene matches. Method: immunoSEQ multiplex PCR; TCRdb's copy keeps in-frame clones and lacks some. The table records 350,000 to 450,000 clones, roughly 90% of them present only once. Treatment: over 15 received Ad26.COV2.S at low or high dose, single or two shots; about 5 received placebo; per-sample allocation not given. The investigators took samples on day 63 after the first vaccine or placebo injection. Participants' vaccine, an Ad26 vector, delivered Wuhan-strain SARS-CoV-2 spike. Note on this clone: Its antigen is still unknown.

Study-wide findings and caveats: While placebo recipients had lower spike-specific TCR breadth, vaccine recipients had more.

This clonotype was sampled from a person aged 18-60 years who received the Ad26.COV2.S COVID-19 vaccine or a placebo. This chain links TRBV7-9 with TRBJ2-2; 9 nucleotides line up with TRBD1. Sequences were derived from peripheral blood, sampled in a trial of Ad26.COV2.S vaccine versus placebo. The CDR3 loop reads CASSRTGDTGELFF. For the CDR3, the DNA is TGTGCCAGCAGCCGGACAGGGGACACCGGGGAGCTGTTTTTT.